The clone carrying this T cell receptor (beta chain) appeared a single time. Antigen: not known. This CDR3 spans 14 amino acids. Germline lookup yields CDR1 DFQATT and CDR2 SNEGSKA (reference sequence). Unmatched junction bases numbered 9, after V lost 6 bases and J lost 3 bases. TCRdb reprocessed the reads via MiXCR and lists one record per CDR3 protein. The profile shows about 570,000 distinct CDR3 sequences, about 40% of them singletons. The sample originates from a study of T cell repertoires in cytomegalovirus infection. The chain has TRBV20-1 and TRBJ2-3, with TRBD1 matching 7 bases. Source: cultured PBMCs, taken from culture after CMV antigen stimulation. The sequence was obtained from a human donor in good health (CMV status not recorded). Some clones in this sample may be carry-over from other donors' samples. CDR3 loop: CSASPGQITDTQYF. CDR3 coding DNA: TGCAGTGCGAGCCCGGGACAGATTACAGATACGCAGTATTTT.